The T cell receptor (beta chain) described here comes from a study of shared clonotypes between healthy human individuals. Study-wide background: Researchers assigned three CD4 naive, three CD4 memory, two CD8 naive and one CD8 memory plate to each donor.

Replicate sorted-subset PCRs were loaded with approximately 190 ng DNA, 31,000 or so T cell genomes. Generated by immunoSEQ multiplex PCR, the TCRdb table keeps only in-frame clones and is missing some. The sample lists over a million clones, about 75% seen once, with approximately 1.5% in the top ten. This receptor was identified in a man aged 18 to 30 in good health. Sequences were obtained from memory CD4+ T cells sorted from blood. Noted subset: CD45RA-negative fraction.

In nucleotides, the CDR3 is TGTGCCAGCAGTTATCTCAATGAGCAGTTCTTC. As protein: CASSYLNEQFF. V usage is TRBV2 and J usage is TRBJ2-1; D unclear. Germline lookup yields CDR1 SNHLY and CDR2 FYNNEI. The CDR3 totals 11 residues. The V gene lost 5 bases and the J gene lost 6 bases, with 5 bases spanning the gap.